Detailed here is one TCR beta chain. The sample originates from a study of blood T cells in healthy people across ages. Deletions cut 4 bases from V and 13 bases from J, with 11 bases between. The CDR3 is 12 amino acids. The authors ran a second PCR of roughly 6 to 11 cycles using a sample-barcoded 5' primer and a J-beta primer mix. TCRdb reanalysed the 5' RACE reads using MiXCR and keeps one entry per CDR3 protein. This sample has hundreds of thousands of distinct CDR3 sequences; just under 25% occur once, and the top ten carry 9.4%. The authors isolated at least 6.5 million PBMCs per sample. These data were also reused for a study on T cells of mothers and their children.

The clonotype was recovered from a boy between 5 and 17 years old in good health. The genes are TRBV12-3 or TRBV12-4 and TRBJ1-6, with D uncertain. The sample consisted of blood. CDR3 nucleotide sequence: TGTGCCAGCAGTTCCCTGTTTGTTCCCCTCCACTTT. Encoded protein: CASSSLFVPLHF.